This entry features one TCR beta chain sequence. These data are taken from a study of T cells after yellow fever vaccination. V lost 10 bases and J lost 9; bases outside the gene matches: 9. The CDR3 loop spans 13 amino acids. Germline V gene sequence: CDR1 KGHDR, CDR2 SFDVKD. TCRdb reprocessed the 5' RACE reads via MiXCR and lists one record per CDR3 protein. The profile shows hundreds of thousands of distinct CDR3 sequences, more than 9% of them singletons. This clonotype was obtained from a man aged 25 to 40 who received the YFV17D yellow fever vaccine. The V and J genes are TRBV24-1 and TRBJ2-1; 9 bases line up with TRBD2. The sequencing used PBMCs, collected on the day of the yellow fever booster vaccination. The CDR3 DNA reads as TGTGCCACTGGGGGGCTAGCGGGAACTGAGCAGTTCTTC. This gives the protein CATGGLAGTEQFF.